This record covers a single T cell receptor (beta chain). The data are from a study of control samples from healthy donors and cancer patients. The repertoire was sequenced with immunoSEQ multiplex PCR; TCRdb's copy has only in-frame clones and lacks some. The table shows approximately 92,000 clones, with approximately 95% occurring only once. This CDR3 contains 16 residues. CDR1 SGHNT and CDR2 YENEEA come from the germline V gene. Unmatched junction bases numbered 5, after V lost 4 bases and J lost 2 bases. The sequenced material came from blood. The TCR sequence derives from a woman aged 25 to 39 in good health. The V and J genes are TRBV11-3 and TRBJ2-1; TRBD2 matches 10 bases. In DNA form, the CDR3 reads TGTGCCAGCAGCTCCTTAACTAGCGGGACCTACAATGAGCAGTTCTTC. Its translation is CASSSLTSGTYNEQFF.